This T cell receptor (beta chain) emerged from a study of cytomegalovirus exposure and HLA in healthy donors. About the research overall: The same platform was used for the 130 or so validation repertoires as for the 666 first-cohort repertoires, as reported in a later analysis. Study-level points and caveats: Reports described diagnosis of cytomegalovirus status by the classifier as highly specific and sensitive. Rare TCR sequences dominated, though some public TCRs recurred in many donors.

CDR3 length: 15 amino acids. The V segment lost 2 bases and the J segment 1 base; nucleotides outside the gene matches: 3. Data came from immunoSEQ multiplex PCR; TCRdb stores just in-frame clones and leaves some out. Of about 130,000 clones listed, approximately 94% are singletons. In regard to this clone: Its cognate antigen is unknown.

The sequencing sample was made of PBMCs. The chain carries TRBV23-1 and TRBJ1-2; 8 nucleotides match TRBD1. TRBV23-1 is assigned to the ORF class and has an uncertain function. The TCR comes from a woman between 18 and 29 years old in good health and CMV-seronegative. CDR3 region: CASSQGTGSNYGYTF. CDR3 in DNA: TGCGCCAGCAGTCAAGGGACAGGAAGTAACTATGGCTACACCTTC.